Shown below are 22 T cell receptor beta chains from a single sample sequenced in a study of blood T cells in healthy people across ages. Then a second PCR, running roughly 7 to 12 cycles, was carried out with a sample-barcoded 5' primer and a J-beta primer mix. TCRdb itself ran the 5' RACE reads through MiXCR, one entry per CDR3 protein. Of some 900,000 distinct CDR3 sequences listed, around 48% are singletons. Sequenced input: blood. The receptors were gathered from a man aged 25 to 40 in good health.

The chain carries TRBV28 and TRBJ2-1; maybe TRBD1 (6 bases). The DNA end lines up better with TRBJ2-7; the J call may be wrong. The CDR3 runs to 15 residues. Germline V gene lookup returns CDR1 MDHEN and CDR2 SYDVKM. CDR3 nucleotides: TGTGCCAGCAGTCCCCTTAGCACAGGGTACAATGAGCAGTACTTC. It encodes CASSPLSTGYNEQYF.

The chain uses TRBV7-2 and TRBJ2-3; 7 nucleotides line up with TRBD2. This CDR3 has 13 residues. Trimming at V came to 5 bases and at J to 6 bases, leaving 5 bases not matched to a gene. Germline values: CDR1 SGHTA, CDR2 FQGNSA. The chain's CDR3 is CASSDGGLDTQYF. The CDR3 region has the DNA TGTGCCAGCAGCGACGGGGGGTTGGATACGCAGTATTTT.

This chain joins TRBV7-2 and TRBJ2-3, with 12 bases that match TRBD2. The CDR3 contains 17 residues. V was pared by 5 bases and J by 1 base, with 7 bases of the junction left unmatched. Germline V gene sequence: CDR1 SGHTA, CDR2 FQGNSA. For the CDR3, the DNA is TGTGCCAGCAGCCTTCTAGCGGGGGGGCCCCGCACAGATACGCAGTATTTT. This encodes CASSLLAGGPRTDTQYF. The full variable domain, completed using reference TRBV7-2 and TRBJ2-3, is GAGVSQSPSNKVTEKGKDVELRCDPISGHTALYWYRQSLGQGLEFLIYFQGNSAPDKSGLPSDRFSAERTGGSVSTLTIQRTQQEDSAVYLCASSLLAGGPRTDTQYFGPGTRLTVL.

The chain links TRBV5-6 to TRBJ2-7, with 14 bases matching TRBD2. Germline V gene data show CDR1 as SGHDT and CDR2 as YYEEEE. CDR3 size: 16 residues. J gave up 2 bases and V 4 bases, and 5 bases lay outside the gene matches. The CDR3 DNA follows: TGTGCCAGCAGCCTGGGACTAGCGGGGGCTACCTACGAGCAGTACTTC. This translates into CASSLGLAGATYEQYF.

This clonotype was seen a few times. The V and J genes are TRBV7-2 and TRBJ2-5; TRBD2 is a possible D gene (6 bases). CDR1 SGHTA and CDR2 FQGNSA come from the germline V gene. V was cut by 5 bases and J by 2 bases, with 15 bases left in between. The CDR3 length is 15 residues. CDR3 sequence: CASSKYGGSQETQYF. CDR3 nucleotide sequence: TGTGCCAGCAGCAAATACGGAGGGAGTCAAGAGACCCAGTACTTC.

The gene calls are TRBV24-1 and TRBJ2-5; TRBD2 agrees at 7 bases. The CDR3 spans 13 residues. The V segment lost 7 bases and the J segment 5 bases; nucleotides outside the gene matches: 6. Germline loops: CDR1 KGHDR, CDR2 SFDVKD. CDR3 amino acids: CATRPAGEETQYF. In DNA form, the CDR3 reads TGTGCCACCAGACCCGCGGGGGAGGAGACCCAGTACTTC.

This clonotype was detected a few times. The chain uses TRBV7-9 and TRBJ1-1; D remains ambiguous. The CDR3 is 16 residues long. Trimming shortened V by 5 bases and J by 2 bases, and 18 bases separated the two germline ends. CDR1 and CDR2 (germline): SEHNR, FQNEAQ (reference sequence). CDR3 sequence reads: CASSPPLMRVNTEAFF. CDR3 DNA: TGTGCCAGCAGCCCGCCTCTTATGAGGGTAAACACTGAAGCTTTCTTT.

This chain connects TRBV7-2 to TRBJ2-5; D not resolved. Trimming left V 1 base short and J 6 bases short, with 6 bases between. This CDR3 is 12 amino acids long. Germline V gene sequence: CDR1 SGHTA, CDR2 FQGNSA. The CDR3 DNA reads TGTGCCAGCAGCTTAGATCGGCAGACCCAGTACTTC. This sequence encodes CASSLDRQTQYF. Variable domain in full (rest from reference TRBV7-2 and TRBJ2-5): GAGVSQSPSNKVTEKGKDVELRCDPISGHTALYWYRQSLGQGLEFLIYFQGNSAPDKSGLPSDRFSAERTGGSVSTLTIQRTQQEDSAVYLCASSLDRQTQYFGPGTRLLVL.

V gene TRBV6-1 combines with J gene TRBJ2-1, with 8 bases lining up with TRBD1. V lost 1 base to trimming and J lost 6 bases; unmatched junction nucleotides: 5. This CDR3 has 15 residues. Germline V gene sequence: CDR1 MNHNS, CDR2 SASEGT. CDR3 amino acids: CASSEVGQATNEQFF. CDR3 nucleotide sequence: TGTGCCAGCAGTGAAGTGGGACAGGCGACCAATGAGCAGTTCTTC.

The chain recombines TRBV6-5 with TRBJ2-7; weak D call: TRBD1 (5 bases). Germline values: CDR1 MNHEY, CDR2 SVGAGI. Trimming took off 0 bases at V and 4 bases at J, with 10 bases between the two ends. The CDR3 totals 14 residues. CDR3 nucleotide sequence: TGTGCCAGCAGTTACTCGGGGCAGAAATACGAGCAGTACTTC. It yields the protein CASSYSGQKYEQYF.

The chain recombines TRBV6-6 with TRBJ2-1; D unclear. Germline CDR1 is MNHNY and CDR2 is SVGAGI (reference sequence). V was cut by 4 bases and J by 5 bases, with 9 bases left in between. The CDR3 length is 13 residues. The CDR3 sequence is CASSFVGNNEQFF. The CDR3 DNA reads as TGTGCCAGCAGTTTCGTGGGCAACAATGAGCAGTTCTTC.

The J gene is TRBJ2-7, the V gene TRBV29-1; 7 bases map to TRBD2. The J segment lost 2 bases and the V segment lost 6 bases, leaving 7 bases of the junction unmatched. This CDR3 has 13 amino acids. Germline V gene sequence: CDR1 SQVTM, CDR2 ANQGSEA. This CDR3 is CSVGGFSTYEQYF. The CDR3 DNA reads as TGCAGCGTGGGAGGGTTTAGTACCTACGAGCAGTACTTC.

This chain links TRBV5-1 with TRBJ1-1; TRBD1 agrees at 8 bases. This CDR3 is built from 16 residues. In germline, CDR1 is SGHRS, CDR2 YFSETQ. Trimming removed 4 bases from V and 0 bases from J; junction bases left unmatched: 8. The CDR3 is CASSMDRAEMNTEAFF. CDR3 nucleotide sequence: TGCGCCAGCAGCATGGACAGGGCCGAAATGAACACTGAAGCTTTCTTT. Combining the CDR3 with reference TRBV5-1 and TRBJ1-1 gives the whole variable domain KAGVTQTPRYLIKTRGQQVTLSCSPISGHRSVSWYQQTPGQGLQFLFEYFSETQRNKGNFPGRFSGRQFSNSRSEMNVSTLELGDSALYLCASSMDRAEMNTEAFFGQGTRLTVV.

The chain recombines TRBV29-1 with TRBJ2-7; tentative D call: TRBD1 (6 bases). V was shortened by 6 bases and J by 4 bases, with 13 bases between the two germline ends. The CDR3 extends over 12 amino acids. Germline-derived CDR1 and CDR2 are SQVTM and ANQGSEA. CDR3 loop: CSVGVTGYEQYF. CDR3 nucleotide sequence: TGCAGCGTGGGAGTGACAGGATACGAGCAGTACTTC.

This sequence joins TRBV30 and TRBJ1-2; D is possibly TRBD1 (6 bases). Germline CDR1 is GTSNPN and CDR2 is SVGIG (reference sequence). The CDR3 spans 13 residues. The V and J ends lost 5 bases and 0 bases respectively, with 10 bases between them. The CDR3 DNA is TGTGCCTGGGGGACATTAGCTAACTATGGCTACACCTTC. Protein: CAWGTLANYGYTF.

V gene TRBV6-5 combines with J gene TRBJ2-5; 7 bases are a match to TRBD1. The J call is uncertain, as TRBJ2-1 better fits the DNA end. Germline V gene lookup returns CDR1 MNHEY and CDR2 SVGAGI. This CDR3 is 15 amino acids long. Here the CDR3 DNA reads TGTGCCAGCAGTTACTCTCCAGGGGGAGAAGAGACCCAGTTCTTC. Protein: CASSYSPGGEETQFF.

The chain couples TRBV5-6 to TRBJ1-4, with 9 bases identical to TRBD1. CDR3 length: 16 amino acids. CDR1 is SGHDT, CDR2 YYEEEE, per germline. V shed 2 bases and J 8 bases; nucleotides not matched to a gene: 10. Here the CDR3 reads CASSFNGQGFREKLFF. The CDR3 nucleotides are TGTGCCAGCAGCTTTAACGGACAGGGGTTCCGGGAAAAACTGTTTTTT.

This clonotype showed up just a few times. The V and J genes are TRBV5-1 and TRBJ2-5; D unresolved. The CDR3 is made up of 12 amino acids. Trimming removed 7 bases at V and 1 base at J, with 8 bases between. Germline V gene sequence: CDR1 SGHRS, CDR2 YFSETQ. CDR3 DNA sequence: TGCGCCAGCCGATGGGGCCAAGAGACCCAGTACTTC. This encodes CASRWGQETQYF.

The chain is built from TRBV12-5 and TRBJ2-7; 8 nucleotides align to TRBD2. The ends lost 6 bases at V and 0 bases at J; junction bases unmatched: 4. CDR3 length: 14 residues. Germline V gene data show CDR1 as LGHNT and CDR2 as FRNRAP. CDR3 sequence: CASGTGTSSYEQYF. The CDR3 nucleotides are TGTGCTAGTGGAACCGGGACTAGCTCCTACGAGCAGTACTTC.

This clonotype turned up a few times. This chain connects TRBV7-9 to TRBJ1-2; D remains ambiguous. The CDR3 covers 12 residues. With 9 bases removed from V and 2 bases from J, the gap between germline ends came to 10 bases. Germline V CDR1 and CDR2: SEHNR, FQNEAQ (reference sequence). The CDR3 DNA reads TGTGCCAGGGGAACACCGAACTATGGCTACACCTTC. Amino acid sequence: CARGTPNYGYTF. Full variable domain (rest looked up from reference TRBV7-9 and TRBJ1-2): DTGVSQNPRHKITKRGQNVTFRCDPISEHNRLYWYRQTLGQGPEFLTYFQNEAQLEKSRLLSDRFSAERPKGSFSTLEIQRTEQGDSAMYLCARGTPNYGYTFGSGTRLTVV.

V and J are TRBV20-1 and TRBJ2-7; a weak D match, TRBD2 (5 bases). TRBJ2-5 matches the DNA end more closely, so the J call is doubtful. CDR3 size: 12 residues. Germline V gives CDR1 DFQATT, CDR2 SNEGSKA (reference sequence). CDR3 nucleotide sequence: TGCAGTGCTCCCACTAGGGAGGAGACCCAGTACTTC. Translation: CSAPTREETQYF.

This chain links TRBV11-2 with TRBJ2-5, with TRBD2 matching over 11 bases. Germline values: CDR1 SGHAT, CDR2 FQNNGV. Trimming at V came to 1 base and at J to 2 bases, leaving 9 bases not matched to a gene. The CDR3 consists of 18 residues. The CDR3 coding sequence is TGTGCCAGCAGCTTAGGCACATTGTCTAGCGGGGGGCAAGAGACCCAGTACTTC. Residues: CASSLGTLSSGGQETQYF.